The T cell receptor (beta chain) under discussion was sequenced for a study of cytomegalovirus exposure and HLA in healthy donors. The study's findings and limits: The dataset shows that most TCR sequences were rare, while some public TCRs occurred in many donors.

This clone was recorded once. What it binds is unknown. Vbeta (60) and Jbeta (13) primers were used in the PCR. The method was immunoSEQ multiplex PCR; TCRdb's version includes in-frame clones alone and lacks a portion of them. The sample carries roughly 190,000 clones, roughly 68% recorded once. The CDR3 extends over 16 amino acids. V lost 6 bases and J 4 bases, leaving 21 bases between the germline ends. CDR1 and CDR2 from the germline V gene are SGHVS and FNYEAQ. V gene TRBV7-6 combines with J gene TRBJ1-2; D is uncertain. This clonotype was sampled from a woman aged 25 to 39 in good health and CMV-seronegative. Input material: PBMCs. The CDR3: CASRPGSGMSGYGYTF. CDR3 DNA: TGTGCCAGCAGACCTGGGTCGGGGATGTCGGGCTATGGCTACACCTTC.